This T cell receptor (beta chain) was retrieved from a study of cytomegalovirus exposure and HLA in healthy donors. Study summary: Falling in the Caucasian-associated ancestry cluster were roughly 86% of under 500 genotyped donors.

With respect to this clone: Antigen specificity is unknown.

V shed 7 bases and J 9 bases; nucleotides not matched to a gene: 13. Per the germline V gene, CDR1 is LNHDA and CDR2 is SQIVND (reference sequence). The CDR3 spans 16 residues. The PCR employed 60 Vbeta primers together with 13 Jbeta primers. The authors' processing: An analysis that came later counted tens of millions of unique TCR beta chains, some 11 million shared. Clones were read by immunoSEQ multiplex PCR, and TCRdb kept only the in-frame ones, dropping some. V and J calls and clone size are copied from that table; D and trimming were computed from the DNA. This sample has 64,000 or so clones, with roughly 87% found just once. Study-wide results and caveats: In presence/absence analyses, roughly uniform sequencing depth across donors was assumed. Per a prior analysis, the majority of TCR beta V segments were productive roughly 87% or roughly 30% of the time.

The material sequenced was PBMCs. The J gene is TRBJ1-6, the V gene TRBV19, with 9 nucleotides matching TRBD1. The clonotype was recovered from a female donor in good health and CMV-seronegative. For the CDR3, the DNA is TGTGCCAGTACCCCAGGTGGGACAGGGTTGGCTTCACCCCTCCACTTT. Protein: CASTPGGTGLASPLHF.